Listed below are T cell receptor beta chains from one sample, sequenced in a study of T cells expressing NK-cell markers. Reanalyzing the 5' RACE reads, TCRdb keeps one entry per CDR3 protein, without DNA. There are approximately 460,000 distinct CDR3 sequences in the sample, with less than 7.5% held by the top ten. The specimen was blood T cells: a sorted CD56 or NKG2C T cell subset, CD4+ or CD8+ T cells, or bulk PBMC T cells (not recorded which). Every receptor here comes from a woman aged 18 to 69 in good health. Both conserved end residues are part of each CDR3. The order of the fields is CDR3 protein, V gene, J gene.

CDR3: CASSYGTSTGELFF
V: TRBV6-5
J: TRBJ2-2

CDR3: CAWSAGTGGASTEAFF
V: TRBV30
J: TRBJ1-1

CDR3: CASSQPRTSGSYEQYF
V: TRBV5-1
J: TRBJ2-7

CDR3: CASSSTPGGNYGYTF
V: TRBV18
J: TRBJ1-2

CDR3: CSASGTSGKRDTQYF
V: TRBV20-1
J: TRBJ2-3

CDR3: CASSLAVASGTYEQYF
V: TRBV5-6
J: TRBJ2-7

CDR3: CASSLVQGEGETQYF
V: TRBV5-1
J: TRBJ2-5

CDR3: CASSAAARTSGYEQYF
V: TRBV9
J: TRBJ2-7

CDR3: CSARDGGSLGEQYF
V: TRBV20-1
J: TRBJ2-7

CDR3: CASSHSGANTEAFF
V: TRBV7-9
J: TRBJ1-1

CDR3: CASSLVVGQGRTAEAFF
V: TRBV11-2
J: TRBJ1-1

CDR3: CASSSGTSDRGHNEQFF
V: TRBV5-5
J: TRBJ2-1

CDR3: CASSYGSGLANYTQYF
V: TRBV6-5
J: TRBJ2-3

CDR3: CASSPPGLDTDTQYF
V: TRBV19
J: TRBJ2-3